This TCR beta chain stems from a study of cytomegalovirus exposure and HLA in healthy donors. Assay: immunoSEQ multiplex PCR; the TCRdb copy retains only in-frame clones and omits some. Among 120,000 or so clones listed, 85% to 90% were seen once. The CDR3 spans 17 residues. Trimming at V came to 5 bases and at J to 4 bases, leaving 12 bases not matched to a gene. Per the germline V gene, CDR1 is SGHAT and CDR2 is FQDESV (reference sequence). From the approximately 120-subject validation cohort, which was separate from the approximately 720-subject first cohort, the donors were drawn. Study-level points and caveats: Under in vitro conditions, a few CMV-associated chains were confirmed as specific for CMV antigens. One later analysis, an examination of the 100 to 150 validation repertoires, found that first-cohort TCR clusters tended to co-occur in them. The study put some 150 TCR beta chains on its list as cytomegalovirus-associated.

As concerns this clone: What it binds is unknown.

This chain joins TRBV11-1 and TRBJ2-3, with 10 positions matching TRBD2. The clonotype was recovered from a woman aged 25 to 45 in good health and CMV-seropositive. The sample consisted of PBMCs. CDR3 nucleotides: TGTGCCAGCAGCCTGTCTAGCGGGGGTCGGAGATCAGATACGCAGTATTTT. Its protein product is CASSLSSGGRRSDTQYF.